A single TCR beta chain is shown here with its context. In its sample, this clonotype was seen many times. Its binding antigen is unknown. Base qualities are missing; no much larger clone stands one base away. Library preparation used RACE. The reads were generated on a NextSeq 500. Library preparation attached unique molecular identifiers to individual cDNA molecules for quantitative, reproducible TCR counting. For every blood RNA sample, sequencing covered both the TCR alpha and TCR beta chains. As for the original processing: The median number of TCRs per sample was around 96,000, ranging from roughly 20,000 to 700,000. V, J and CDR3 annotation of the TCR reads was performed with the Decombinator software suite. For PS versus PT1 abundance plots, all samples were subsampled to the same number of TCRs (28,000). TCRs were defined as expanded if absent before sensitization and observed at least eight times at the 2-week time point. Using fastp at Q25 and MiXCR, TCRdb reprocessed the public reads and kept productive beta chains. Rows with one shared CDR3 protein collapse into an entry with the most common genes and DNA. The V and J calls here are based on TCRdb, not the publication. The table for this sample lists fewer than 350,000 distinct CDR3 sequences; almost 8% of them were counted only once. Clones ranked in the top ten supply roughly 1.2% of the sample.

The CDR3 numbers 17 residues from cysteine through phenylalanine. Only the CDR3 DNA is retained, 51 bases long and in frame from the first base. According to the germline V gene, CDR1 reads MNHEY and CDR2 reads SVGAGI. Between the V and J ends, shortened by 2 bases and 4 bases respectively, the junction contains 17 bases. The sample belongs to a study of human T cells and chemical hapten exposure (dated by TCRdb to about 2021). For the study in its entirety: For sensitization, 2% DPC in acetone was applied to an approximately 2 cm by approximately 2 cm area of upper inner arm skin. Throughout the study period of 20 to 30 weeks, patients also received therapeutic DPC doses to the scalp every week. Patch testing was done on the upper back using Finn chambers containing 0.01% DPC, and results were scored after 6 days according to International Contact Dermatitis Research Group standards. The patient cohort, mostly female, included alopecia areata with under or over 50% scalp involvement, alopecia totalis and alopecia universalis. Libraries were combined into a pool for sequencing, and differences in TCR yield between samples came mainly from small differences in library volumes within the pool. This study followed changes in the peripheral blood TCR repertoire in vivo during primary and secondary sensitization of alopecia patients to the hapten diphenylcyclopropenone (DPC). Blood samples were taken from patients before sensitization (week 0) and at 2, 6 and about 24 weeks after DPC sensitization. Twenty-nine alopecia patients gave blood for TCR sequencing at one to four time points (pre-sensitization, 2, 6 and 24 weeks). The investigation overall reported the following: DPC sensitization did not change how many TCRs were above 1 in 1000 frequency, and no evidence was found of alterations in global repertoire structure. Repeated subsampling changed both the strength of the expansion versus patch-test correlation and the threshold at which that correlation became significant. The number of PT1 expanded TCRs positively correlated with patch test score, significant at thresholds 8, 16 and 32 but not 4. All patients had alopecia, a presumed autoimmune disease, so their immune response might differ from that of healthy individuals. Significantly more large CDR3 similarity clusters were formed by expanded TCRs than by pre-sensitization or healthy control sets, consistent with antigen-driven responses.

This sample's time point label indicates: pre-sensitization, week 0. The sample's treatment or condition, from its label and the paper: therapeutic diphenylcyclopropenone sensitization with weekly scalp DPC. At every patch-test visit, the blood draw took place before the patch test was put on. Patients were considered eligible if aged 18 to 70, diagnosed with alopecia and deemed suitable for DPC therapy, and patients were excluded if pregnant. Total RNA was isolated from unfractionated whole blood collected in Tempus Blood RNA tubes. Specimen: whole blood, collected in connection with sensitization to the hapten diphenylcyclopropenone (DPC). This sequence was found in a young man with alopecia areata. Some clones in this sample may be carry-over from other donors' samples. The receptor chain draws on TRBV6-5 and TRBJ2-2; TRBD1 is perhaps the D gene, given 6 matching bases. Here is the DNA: TGTGCCAGCAGTTACCCTTCATCCCCAGGGGCCACCGGGGAGCTGTTTTTT. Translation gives CASSYPSSPGATGELFF.